This T cell receptor beta chain was captured in a study of T cells in Graves' hyperthyroidism and ophthalmopathy. Study at large: Upon initial diagnosis and before any treatment, peripheral blood was collected.

This clonotype was seen at least ten times. This CDR3 contains 15 residues. The germline CDR1 and CDR2 sequences are GTSNPN and SVGIG (reference sequence). Trimming took 0 bases from V and 9 from J; bases not matched to a gene: 6. Amplified TCR beta CDR3 regions derived from RNA transcripts. HTBI primers were employed in a first-round RT-PCR of the TCR CDR3. Via MiXCR, TCRdb re-called the multiplex PCR reads, giving one row per CDR3 protein. The sample consists of around 250,000 distinct CDR3 sequences, roughly 14% of them appearing once. Clinical symptoms, serum thyroxine and TRAb, thyroid ultrasound and orbital computed tomography were used for the diagnoses. PBMCs were derived from 7.5 to 10 ml fresh peripheral blood.

This TCR derives from a woman aged 40-49 years with Graves' hyperthyroidism that later progressed to Graves' ophthalmopathy. V usage is TRBV30 and J usage is TRBJ2-1, with 12 nucleotides matching TRBD2. The sample consisted of blood. The CDR3 sequence: CAWSVQLAGGAEQFF. CDR3 sequence (DNA): TGTGCCTGGAGTGTACAACTAGCGGGAGGTGCTGAGCAGTTCTTC.